Detailed here is one TCR beta chain. The V end lost 5 bases, the J end lost 5 bases, and 15 bases lay between the germline ends. Per the germline V gene, CDR1 is MDHEN and CDR2 is SYDVKM. The CDR3 has 14 amino acids. Original processing methods: Researchers report that nucleated cell counts were estimated from reference gene primer amplification. Method: immunoSEQ multiplex PCR; TCRdb's copy keeps in-frame clones and lacks some. V, J and clone size reflect that table, while D and trimming were determined from the DNA. Of 210,000 or so clones detected, under 95% appear once; the ten largest clones hold more than 0.95%. These data come from a study of blood T cell repertoires in COVID-19. Turning to the study itself: The samples span acute and convalescent COVID-19 from the United States, Italy and Spain. The analysed material was cDNA or gDNA that came from T cells, B-cell-depleted T cells, or PBMCs.

The V and J genes are TRBV28 and TRBJ1-1, with D perhaps matching TRBD1 (6 bases). The origin of this receptor is a man younger than 40 with acute or convalescent COVID-19. The specimen was peripheral blood. The CDR3 region has the DNA TGTGCCAGCAGTGGGGGCGGGGGAGGAACTGAAGCTTTCTTT. Translated: CASSGGGGGTEAFF.